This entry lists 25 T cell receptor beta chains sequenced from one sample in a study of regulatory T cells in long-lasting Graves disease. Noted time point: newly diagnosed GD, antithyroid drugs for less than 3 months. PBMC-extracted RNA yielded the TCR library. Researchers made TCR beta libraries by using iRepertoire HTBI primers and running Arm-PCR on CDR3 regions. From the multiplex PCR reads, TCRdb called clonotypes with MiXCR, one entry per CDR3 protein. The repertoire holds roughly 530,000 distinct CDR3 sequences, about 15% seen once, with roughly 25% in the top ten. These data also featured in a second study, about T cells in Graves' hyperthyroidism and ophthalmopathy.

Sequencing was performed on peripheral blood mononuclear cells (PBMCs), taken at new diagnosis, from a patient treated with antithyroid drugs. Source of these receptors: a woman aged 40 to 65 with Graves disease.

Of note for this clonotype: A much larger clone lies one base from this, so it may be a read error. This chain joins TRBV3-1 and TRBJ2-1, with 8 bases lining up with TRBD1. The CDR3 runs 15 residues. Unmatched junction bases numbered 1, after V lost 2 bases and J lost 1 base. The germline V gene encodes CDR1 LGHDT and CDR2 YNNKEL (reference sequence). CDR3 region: CASSQRTGSYNEQFF. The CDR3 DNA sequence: TGTGCCAGCAGCCAAAGGACAGGGTCCTACAATGAGCAGTTCTTC.

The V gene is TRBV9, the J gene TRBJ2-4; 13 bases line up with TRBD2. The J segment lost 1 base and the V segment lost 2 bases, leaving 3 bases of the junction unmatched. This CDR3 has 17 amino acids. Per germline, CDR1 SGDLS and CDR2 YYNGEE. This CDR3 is CASSVSTSGGAKNIQYF. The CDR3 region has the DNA TGTGCCAGCAGCGTCTCGACTAGCGGGGGGGCCAAAAACATTCAGTACTTC.

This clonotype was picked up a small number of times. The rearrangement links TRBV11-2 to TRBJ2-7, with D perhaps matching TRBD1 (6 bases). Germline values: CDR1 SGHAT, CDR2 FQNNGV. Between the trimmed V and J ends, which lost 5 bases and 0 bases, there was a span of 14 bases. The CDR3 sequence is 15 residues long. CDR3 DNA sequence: TGTGCCAGCAGCGTCACTACAGGGAACTCCTACGAGCAGTACTTC. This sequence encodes CASSVTTGNSYEQYF. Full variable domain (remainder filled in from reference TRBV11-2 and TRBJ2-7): EAGVAQSPRYKIIEKRQSVAFWCNPISGHATLYWYQQILGQGPKLLIQFQNNGVVDDSQLPKDRFSAERLKGVDSTLKIQPAKLEDSAVYLCASSVTTGNSYEQYFGPGTRLTVT.

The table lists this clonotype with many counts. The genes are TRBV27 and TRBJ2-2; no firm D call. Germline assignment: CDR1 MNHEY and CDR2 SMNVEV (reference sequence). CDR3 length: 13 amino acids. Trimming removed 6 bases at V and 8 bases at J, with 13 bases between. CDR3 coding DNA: TGTGCCAGCAGCCCGTGGTCCCTGGGGGAGCTGTTTTTT. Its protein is CASSPWSLGELFF.

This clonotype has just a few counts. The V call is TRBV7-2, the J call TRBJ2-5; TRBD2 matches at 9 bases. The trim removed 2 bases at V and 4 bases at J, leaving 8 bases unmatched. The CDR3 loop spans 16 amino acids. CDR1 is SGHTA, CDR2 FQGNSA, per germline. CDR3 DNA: TGTGCCAGCAGCTTATTCCTAGCGGGGCCCAGAGAGACCCAGTACTTC. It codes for CASSLFLAGPRETQYF.

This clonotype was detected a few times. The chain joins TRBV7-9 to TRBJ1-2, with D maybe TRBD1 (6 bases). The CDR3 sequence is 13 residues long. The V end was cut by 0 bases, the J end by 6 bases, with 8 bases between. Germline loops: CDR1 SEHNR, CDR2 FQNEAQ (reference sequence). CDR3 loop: CASSLANRDGYTF. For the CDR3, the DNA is TGTGCCAGCAGCTTAGCGAACAGGGATGGCTACACCTTC.

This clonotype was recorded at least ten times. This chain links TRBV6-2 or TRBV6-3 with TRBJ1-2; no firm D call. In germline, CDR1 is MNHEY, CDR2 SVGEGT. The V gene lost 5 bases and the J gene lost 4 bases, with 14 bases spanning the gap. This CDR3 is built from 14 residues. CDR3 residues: CASSEEQFGYGYTF. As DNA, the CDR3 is TGTGCCAGCAGTGAAGAGCAGTTTGGCTATGGCTACACCTTC.

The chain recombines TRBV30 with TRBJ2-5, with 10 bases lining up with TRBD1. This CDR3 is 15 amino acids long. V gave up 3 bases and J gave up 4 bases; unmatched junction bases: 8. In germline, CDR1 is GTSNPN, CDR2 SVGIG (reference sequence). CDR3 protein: CAWRSTGTGVETQYF. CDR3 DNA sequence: TGTGCCTGGAGATCAACCGGGACAGGGGTAGAGACCCAGTACTTC.

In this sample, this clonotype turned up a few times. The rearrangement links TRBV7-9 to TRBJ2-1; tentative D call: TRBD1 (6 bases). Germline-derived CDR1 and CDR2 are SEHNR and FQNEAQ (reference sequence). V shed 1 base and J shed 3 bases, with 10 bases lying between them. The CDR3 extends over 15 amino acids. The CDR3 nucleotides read TGTGCCAGCAGCTTAGGGCAGGGACACTACAATGAGCAGTTCTTC. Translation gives CASSLGQGHYNEQFF.

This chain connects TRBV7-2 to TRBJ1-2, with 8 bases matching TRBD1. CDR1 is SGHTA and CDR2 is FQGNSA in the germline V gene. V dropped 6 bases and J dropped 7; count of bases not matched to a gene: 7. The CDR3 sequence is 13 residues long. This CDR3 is CASSSRQGLGYTF. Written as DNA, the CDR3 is TGTGCCAGCAGTTCTAGACAGGGGCTTGGCTACACCTTC.

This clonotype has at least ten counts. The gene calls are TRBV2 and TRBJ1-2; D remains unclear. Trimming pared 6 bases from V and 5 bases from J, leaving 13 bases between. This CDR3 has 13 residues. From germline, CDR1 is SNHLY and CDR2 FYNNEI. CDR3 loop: CASRSSWEYGYTF. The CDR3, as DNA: TGTGCCAGCAGGTCTTCGTGGGAGTATGGCTACACCTTC.

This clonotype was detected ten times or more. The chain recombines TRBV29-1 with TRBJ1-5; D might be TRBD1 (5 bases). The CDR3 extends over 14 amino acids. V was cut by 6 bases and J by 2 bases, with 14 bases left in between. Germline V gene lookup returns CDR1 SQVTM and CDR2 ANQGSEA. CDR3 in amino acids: CSVTPGTGNQPQHF. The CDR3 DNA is TGCAGCGTGACCCCAGGGACCGGCAATCAGCCCCAGCATTTT.

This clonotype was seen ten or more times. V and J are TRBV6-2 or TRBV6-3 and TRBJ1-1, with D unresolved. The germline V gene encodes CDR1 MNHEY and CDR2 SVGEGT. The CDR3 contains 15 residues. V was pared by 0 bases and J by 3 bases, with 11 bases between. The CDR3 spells CASSYSPGMHTEAFF. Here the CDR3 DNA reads TGTGCCAGCAGTTACTCACCGGGTATGCACACTGAAGCTTTCTTT.

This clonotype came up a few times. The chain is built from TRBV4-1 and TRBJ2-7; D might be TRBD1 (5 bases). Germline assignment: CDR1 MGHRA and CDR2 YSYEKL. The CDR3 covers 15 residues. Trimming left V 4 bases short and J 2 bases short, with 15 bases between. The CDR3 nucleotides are TGCGCCAGCAGCCCCAGGGCAGCAACCCCCTACGAGCAGTACTTC. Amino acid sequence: CASSPRAATPYEQYF.

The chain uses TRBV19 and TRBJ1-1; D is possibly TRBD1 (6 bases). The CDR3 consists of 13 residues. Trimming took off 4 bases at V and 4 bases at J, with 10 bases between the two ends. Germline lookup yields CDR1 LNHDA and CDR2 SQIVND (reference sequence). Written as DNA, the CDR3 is TGTGCCAGTAGTAAGACGGGGGCCACTGAAGCTTTCTTT. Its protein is CASSKTGATEAFF.

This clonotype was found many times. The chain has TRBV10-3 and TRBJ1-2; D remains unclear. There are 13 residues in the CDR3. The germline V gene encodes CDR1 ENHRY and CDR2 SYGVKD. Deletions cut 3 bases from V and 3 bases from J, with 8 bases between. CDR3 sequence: CAISDSSYYGYTF. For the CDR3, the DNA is TGTGCCATCAGTGATAGCAGCTACTATGGCTACACCTTC.

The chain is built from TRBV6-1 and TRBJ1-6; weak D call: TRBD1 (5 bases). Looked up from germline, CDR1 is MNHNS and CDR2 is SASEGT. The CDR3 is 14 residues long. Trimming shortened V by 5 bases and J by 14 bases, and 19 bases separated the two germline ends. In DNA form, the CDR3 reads TGTGCCAGCAGTCGGGACCCAATACGTCTGACCCTCCACTTT. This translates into CASSRDPIRLTLHF.

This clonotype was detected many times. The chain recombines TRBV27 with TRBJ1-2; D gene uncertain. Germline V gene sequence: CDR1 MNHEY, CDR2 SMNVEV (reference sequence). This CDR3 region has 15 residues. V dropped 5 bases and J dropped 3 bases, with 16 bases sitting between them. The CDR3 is CASSSLRRSHYGYTF. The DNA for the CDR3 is TGTGCCAGCAGTAGCTTGCGGAGGTCGCACTATGGCTACACCTTC.

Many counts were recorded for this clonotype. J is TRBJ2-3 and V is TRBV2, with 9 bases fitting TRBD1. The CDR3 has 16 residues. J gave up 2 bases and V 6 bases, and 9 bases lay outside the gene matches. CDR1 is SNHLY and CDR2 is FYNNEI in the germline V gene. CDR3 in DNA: TGTGCCAGCAGCCTAGGACAGGGGAGGGACACAGATACGCAGTATTTT. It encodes CASSLGQGRDTDTQYF.

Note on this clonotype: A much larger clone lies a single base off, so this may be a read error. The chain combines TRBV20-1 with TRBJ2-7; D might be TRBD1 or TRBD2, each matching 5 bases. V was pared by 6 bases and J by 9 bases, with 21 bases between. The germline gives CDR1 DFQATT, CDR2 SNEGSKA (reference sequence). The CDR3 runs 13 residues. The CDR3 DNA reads TGCAGTGCGACCCCCGGGACGTTGGCCAGGCAGTACTTC. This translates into CSATPGTLARQYF.

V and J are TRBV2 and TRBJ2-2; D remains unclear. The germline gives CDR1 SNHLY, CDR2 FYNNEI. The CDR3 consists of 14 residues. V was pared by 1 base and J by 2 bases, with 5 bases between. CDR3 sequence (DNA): TGTGCCAGCAGTGAAGGGGGTAACACCGGGGAGCTGTTTTTT. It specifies CASSEGGNTGELFF.

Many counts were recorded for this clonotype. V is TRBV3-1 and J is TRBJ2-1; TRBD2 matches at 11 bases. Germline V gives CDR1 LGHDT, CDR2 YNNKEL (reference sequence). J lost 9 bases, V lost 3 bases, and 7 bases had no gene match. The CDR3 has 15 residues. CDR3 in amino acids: CASSHYSGGAGEQFF. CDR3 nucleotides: TGTGCCAGCAGCCACTATAGCGGGGGGGCCGGTGAGCAGTTCTTC.

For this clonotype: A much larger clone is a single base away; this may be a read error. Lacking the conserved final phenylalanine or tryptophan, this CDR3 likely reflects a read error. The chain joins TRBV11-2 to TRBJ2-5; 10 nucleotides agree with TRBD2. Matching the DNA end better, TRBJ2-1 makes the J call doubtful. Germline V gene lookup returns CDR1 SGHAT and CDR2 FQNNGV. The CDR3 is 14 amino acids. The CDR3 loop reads CASSLASGGYEQFL. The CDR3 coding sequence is TGTGCCAGCAGCTTAGCTAGCGGGGGCTATGAGCAGTTCCTC.

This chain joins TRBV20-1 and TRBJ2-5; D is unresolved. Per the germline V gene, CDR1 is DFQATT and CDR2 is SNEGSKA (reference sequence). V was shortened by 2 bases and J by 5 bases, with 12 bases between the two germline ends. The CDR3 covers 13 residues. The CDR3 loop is CSARYQGVETQYF. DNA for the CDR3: TGCAGTGCTAGATATCAAGGAGTGGAGACCCAGTACTTC.

CDR3 coding DNA: TGCAGTGCCGACAGGTTTATCGCTGAAGCTTTCTTT. It is translated as CSADRFIAEAFF. The chain uses TRBV20-1 and TRBJ1-1; a possible D gene is TRBD1 (6 bases). V was shortened by 6 bases and J by 6 bases, with 14 bases between the two germline ends. The CDR3 covers 12 residues. Germline-derived CDR1 and CDR2 are DFQATT and SNEGSKA (reference sequence).